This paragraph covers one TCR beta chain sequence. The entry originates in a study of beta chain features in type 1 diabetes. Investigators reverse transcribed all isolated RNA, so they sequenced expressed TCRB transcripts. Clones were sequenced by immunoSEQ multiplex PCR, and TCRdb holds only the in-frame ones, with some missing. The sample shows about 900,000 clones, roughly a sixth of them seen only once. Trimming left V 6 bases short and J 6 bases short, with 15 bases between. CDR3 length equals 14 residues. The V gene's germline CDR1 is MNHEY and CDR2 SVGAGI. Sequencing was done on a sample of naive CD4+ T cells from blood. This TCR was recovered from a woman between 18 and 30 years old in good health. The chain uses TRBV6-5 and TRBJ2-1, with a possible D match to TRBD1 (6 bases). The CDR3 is CASSPRGYGNEQFF. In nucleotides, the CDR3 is TGTGCCAGCAGCCCGAGGGGGTACGGCAATGAGCAGTTCTTC.